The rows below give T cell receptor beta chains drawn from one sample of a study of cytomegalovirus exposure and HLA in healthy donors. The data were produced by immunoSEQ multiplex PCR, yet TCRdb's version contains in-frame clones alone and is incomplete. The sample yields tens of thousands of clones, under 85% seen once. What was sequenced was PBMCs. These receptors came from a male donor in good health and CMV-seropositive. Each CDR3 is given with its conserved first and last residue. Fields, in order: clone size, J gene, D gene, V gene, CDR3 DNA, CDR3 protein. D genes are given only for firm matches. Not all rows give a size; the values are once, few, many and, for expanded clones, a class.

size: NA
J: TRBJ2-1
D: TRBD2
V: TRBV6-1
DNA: TGTGCCAGCGTACTAGCGGGACCCTACAATGAGCAGTTCTTC
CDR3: CASVLAGPYNEQFF

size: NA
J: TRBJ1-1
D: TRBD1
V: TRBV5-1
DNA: TGCGCCAGCAGCTCTGGGACAGGGCCTGAAGCTTTCTTT
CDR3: CASSSGTGPEAFF

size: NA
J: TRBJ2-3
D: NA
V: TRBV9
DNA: TGTGCCAGCAGCGTAGCTCGGGGGACCTTAGCGGATACGCAGTATTTT
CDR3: CASSVARGTLADTQYF

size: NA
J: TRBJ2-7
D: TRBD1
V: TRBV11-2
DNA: TGTGCCAGCAGCTCCGGACAGGGCCGGGCCGAGCAGTACTTC
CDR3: CASSSGQGRAEQYF

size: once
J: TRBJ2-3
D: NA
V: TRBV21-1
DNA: TGTGCCAGCAGCATCCCCGGTGGGGGACTAAAGACAGATACGCAGTATTTT
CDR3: CASSIPGGGLKTDTQYF

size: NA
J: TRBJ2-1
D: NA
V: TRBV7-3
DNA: TGTGCCAGCAGCCCCCGACTCAATGAGCAGTTCTTC
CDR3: CASSPRLNEQFF

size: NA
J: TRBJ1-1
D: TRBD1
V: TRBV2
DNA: TGTGCCAGCAGTAAGACAGGGGAGGGTGAAGCTTTCTTT
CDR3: CASSKTGEGEAFF

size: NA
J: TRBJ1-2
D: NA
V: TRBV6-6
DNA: TGTGCCAGCAGTTACTCGAAAACATTGAATGGCTACACCTTC
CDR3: CASSYSKTLNGYTF

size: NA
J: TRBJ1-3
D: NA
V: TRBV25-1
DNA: TGTGCCAGCAGTGAAGTAGAGCGGGAATCTGGAAACACCATATATTTT
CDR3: CASSEVERESGNTIYF

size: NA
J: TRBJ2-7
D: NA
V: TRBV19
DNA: TGTGCCAGTAGTGCCCGGGACAAAGGACGCCACTACGAGCAGTACTTC
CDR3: CASSARDKGRHYEQYF

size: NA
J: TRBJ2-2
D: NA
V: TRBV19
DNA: TGTGCCAGTAGTCTCAGGACTAGAATAGCCCGGGGGGCCAGCGGGGAGCTGTTTTTT
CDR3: CASSLRTRIARGASGELFF

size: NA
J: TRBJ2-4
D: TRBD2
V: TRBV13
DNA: TGTGCCAGCAGCTTGGGGACTAGCTCTCAGTACTTC
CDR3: CASSLGTSSQYF

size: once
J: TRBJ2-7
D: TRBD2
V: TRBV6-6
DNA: TGTGCCAGCAGCCGTAGCGGGGGGCCCCCGATCCACGAGCAGTACTTC
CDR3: CASSRSGGPPIHEQYF

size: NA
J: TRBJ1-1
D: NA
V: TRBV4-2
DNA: TGTGCCAGCAGCCAAGTAAACACTGAAGCTTTCTTT
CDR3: CASSQVNTEAFF

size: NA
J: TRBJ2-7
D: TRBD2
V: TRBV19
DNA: TGTGCCAGTAGTTCTCCGGGACTAGCGATGCACGAGCAGTACTTC
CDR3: CASSSPGLAMHEQYF

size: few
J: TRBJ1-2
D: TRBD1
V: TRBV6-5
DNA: TGTGCCAGCAGCCAAGACAGGGCGAGGATCAATGGCTACACCTTC
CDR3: CASSQDRARINGYTF

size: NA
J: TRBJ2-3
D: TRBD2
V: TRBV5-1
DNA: TGCGCCAGCAGCTTGGGGGGGGGAAGCACAGATACGCAGTATTTT
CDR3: CASSLGGGSTDTQYF

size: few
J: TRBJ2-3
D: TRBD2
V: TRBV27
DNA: TGTGCCAGCCTCCCGGGTGCGGGGGGACATCGACGGACAGATACGCAGTATTTT
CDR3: CASLPGAGGHRRTDTQYF

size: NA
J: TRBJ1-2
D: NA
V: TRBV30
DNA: TGTGCCTGGAGTGCAGGCCCTCCTTATGGCTACACCTTC
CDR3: CAWSAGPPYGYTF